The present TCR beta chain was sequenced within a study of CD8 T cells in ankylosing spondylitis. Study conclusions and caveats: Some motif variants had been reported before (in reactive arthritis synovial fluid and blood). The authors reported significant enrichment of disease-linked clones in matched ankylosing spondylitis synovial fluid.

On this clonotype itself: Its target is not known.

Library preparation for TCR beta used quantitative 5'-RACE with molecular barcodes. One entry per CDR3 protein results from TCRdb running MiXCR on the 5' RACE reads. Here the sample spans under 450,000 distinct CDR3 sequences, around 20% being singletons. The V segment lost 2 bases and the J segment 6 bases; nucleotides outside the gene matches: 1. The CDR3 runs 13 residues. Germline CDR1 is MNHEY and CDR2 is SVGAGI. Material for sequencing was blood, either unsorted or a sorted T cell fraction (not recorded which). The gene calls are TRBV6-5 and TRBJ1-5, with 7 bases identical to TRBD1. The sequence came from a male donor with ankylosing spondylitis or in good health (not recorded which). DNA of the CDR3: TGTGCCAGCAGTTACGGACAGGCTCAGCCCCAGCATTTT. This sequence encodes CASSYGQAQPQHF.